Sequencing of this TCR beta chain was carried out in a study of blood T cell repertoires in COVID-19. The overall study: Both acute and convalescent COVID-19 samples were obtained from the United States, Italy and Spain. Nucleic acid was either cDNA or gDNA, and it came from T cells, B-cell-depleted T cells, or PBMCs.

The CDR3 length is 15 residues. CDR1 and CDR2 from the germline V gene are ENHRY and SYGVKD. Trimming took 0 bases from V and 7 from J, leaving 13 bases between them. Sequencing used immunoSEQ multiplex PCR; TCRdb keeps in-frame clones, though not all of them. The table lists about 300,000 clones, over 80% of them singletons, with roughly 6.1% in the top ten. The chain joins TRBV10-3 to TRBJ2-1, with a tentative D call TRBD1 (6 bases). This TCR was recovered from a woman in her forties or fifties with COVID-19, enrolled during active disease. Sequenced sample: peripheral blood. The CDR3 reads CAISESLTRGNEQFF. The CDR3 nucleotides read TGTGCCATCAGTGAGTCTCTCACCAGGGGAAATGAGCAGTTCTTC.